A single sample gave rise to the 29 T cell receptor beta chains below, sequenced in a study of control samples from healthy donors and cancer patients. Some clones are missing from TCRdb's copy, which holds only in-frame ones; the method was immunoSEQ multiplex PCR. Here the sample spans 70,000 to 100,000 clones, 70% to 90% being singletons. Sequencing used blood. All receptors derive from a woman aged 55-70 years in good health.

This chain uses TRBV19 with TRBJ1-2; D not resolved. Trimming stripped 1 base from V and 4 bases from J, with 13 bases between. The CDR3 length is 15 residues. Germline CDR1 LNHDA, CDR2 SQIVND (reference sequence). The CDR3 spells CASSIVRGPSYGYTF. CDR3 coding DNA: TGTGCCAGTAGTATAGTTCGGGGTCCATCCTATGGCTACACCTTC.

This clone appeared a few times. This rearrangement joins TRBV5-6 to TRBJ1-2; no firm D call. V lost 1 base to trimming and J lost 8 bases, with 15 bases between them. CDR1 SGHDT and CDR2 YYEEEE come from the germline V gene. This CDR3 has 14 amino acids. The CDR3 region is CASSLWESVRGYTF. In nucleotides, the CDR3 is TGTGCCAGCAGCTTGTGGGAATCCGTCCGGGGCTACACCTTC.

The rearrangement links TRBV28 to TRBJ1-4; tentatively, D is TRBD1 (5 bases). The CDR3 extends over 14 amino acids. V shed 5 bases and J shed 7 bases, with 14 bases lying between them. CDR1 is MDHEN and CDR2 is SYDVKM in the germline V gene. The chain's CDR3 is CASSTGTEGEKLFF. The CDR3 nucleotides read TGTGCCAGCAGTACCGGGACCGAGGGTGAAAAACTGTTTTTT.

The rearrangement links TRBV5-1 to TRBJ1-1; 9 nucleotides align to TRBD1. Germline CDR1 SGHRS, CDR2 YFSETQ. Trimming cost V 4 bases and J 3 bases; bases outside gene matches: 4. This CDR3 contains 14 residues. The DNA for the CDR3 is TGCGCCAGCAGCAGGGGACAGGGAGACACTGAAGCTTTCTTT. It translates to CASSRGQGDTEAFF.

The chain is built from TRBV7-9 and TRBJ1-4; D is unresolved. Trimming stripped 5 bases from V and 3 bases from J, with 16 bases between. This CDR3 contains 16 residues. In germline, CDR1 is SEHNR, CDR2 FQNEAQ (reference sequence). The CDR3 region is CASSHRLAGSNEKLFF. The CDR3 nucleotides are TGTGCCAGCAGCCATCGGTTAGCCGGATCTAATGAAAAACTGTTTTTT.

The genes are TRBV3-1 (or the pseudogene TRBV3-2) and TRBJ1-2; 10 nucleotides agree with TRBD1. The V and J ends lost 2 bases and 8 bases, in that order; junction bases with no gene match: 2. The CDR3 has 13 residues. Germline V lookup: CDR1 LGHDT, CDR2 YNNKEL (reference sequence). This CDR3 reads CASSQRTGGGYTF. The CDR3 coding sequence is TGTGCCAGCAGCCAACGGACAGGGGGAGGCTACACCTTC.

CDR3 amino acids: CASSKANRGQGDYTF. CDR3 bases: TGTGCCAGCAGCAAAGCGAACAGGGGCCAAGGGGACTACACCTTC. The chain combines TRBV21-1 with TRBJ1-2; the D call in the table, TRBD1, was not verified against the DNA. TRBV21-1 is deemed a pseudogene. This CDR3 has 15 amino acids.

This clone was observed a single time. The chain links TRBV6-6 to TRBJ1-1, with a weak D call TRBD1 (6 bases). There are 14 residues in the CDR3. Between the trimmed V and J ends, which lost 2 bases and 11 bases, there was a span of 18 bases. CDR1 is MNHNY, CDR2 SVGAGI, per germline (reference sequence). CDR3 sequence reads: CASSYLRAEGGAFF. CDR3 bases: TGTGCCAGCAGTTACCTACGGGCAGAAGGGGGGGCTTTCTTT.

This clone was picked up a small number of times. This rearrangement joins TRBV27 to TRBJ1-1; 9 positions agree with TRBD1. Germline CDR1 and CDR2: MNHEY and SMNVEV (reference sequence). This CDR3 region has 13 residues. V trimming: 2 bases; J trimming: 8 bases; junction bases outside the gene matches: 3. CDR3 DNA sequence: TGTGCCAGCAGTTTAACAGGGGGCGGGGAAGCTTTCTTT. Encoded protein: CASSLTGGGEAFF.

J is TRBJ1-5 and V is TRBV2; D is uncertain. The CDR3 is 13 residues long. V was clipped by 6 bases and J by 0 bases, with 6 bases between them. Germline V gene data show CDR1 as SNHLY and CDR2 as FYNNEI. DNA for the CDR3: TGTGCCAGCAGCCTCGATAGCAATCAGCCCCAGCATTTT. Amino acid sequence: CASSLDSNQPQHF.

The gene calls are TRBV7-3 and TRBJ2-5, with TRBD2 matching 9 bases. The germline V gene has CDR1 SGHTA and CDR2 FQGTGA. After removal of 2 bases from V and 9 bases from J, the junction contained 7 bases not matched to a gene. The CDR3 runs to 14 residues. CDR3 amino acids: CASSLLAGSSAQYF. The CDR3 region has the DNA TGTGCCAGCAGCTTACTAGCGGGGAGCTCCGCCCAGTACTTC.

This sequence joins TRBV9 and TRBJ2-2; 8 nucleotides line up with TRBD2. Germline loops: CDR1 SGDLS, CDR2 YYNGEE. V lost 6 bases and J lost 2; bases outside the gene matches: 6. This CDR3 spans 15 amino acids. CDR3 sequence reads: CASKLTSGNTGELFF. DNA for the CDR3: TGTGCCAGCAAACTAACTAGCGGAAACACCGGGGAGCTGTTTTTT.

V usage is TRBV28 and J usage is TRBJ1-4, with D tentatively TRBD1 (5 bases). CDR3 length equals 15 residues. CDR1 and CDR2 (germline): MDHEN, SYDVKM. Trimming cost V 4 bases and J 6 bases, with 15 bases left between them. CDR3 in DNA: TGTGCCAGCAGTTATGGGGCGCCCGGAGATGAAAAACTGTTTTTT. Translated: CASSYGAPGDEKLFF. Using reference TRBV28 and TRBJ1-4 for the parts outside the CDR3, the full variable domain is DVKVTQSSRYLVKRTGEKVFLECVQDMDHENMFWYRQDPGLGLRLIYFSYDVKMKEKGDIPEGYSVSREKKERFSLILESASTNQTSMYLCASSYGAPGDEKLFFGSGTQLSVL.

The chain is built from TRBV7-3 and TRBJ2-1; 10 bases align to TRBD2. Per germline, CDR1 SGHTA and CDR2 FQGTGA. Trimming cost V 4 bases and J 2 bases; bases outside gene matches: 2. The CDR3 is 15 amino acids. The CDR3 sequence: CASSSGLAAYNEQFF. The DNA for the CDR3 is TGTGCCAGCAGCTCCGGACTAGCGGCCTACAATGAGCAGTTCTTC.

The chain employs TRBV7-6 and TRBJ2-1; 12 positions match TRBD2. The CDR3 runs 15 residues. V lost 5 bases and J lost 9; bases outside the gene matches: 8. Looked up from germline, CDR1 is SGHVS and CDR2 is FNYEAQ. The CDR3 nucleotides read TGTGCCAGCAGCAAGCTAGCGGGAGGGCCTTTTGAGCAGTTCTTC. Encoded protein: CASSKLAGGPFEQFF.

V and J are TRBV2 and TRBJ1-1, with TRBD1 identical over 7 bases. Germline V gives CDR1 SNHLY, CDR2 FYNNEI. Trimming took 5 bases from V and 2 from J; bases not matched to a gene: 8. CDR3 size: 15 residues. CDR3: CASSPRTGANTEAFF. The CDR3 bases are TGTGCCAGCAGTCCCCGGACAGGAGCCAACACTGAAGCTTTCTTT.

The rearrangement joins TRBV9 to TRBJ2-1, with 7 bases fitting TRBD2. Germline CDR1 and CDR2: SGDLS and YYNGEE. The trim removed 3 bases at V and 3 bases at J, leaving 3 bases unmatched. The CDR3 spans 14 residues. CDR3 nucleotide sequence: TGTGCCAGCAGCGCTAGCGGAAACTACAATGAGCAGTTCTTC. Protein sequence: CASSASGNYNEQFF.

CDR3: CASSLGQGTGYTF. Here the CDR3 DNA reads TGCGCCAGCAGCTTGGGACAGGGAACTGGCTACACCTTC. The chain links TRBV5-1 to TRBJ1-2; TRBD1 aligns across 7 bases. The J segment lost 7 bases and the V segment lost 0 bases, leaving 3 bases of the junction unmatched. Germline values: CDR1 SGHRS, CDR2 YFSETQ. This CDR3 has 13 amino acids. The whole variable domain, remainder taken from reference TRBV5-1 and TRBJ1-2, is KAGVTQTPRYLIKTRGQQVTLSCSPISGHRSVSWYQQTPGQGLQFLFEYFSETQRNKGNFPGRFSGRQFSNSRSEMNVSTLELGDSALYLCASSLGQGTGYTFGSGTRLTVV.

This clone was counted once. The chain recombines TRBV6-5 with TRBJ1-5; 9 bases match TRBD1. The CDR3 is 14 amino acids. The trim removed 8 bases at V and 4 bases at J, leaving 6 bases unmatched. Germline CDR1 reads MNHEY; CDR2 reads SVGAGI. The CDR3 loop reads CASLDRGENQPQHF. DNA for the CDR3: TGTGCCAGCCTAGACAGGGGGGAAAATCAGCCCCAGCATTTT.

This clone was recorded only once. The CDR3 sequence: CACDGTGGEKLFF. CDR3 in DNA: TGTGCCTGCGACGGTACCGGGGGTGAAAAACTGTTTTTT. The chain has TRBV30 and TRBJ1-4; the D gene is possibly TRBD1 (5 bases). The CDR3 loop spans 13 amino acids. V was clipped by 6 bases and J by 7 bases, with 15 bases between them. CDR1 is GTSNPN, CDR2 SVGIG, per germline (reference sequence). Variable domain in full (rest from reference TRBV30 and TRBJ1-4): SQTIHQWPATLVQPVGSPLSLECTVEGTSNPNLYWYRQAAGRGLQLLFYSVGIGQISSEVPQNLSASRPQDRQFILSSKKLLLSDSGFYLCACDGTGGEKLFFGSGTQLSVL.

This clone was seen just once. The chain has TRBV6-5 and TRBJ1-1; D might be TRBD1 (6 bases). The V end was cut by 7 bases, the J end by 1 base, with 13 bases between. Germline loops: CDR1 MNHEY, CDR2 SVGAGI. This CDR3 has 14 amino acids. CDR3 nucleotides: TGTGCCAGCAAGGGACATACTACGAACACTGAAGCTTTCTTT. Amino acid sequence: CASKGHTTNTEAFF.

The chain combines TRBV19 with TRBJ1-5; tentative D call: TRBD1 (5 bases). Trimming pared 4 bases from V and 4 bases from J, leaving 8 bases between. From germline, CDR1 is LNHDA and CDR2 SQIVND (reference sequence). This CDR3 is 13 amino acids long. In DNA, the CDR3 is TGTGCCAGTAGTAGGCAGGGTAATCAGCCCCAGCATTTT. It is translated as CASSRQGNQPQHF.

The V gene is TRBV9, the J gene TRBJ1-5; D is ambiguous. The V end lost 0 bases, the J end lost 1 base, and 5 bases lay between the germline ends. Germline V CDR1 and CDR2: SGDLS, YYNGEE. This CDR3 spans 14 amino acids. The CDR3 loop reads CASSVGFSNQPQHF. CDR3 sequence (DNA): TGTGCCAGCAGCGTAGGTTTCAGCAATCAGCCCCAGCATTTT.

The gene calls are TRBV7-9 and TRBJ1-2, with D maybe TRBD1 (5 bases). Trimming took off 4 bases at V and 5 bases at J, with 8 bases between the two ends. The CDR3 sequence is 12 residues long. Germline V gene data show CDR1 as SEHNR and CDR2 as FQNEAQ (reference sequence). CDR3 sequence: CASSWEGYGYTF. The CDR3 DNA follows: TGTGCCAGCAGCTGGGAGGGGTATGGCTACACCTTC.

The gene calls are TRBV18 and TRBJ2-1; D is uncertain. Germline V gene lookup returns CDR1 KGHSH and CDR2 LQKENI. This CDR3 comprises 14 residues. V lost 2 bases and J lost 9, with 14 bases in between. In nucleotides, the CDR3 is TGTGCCAGCTCACCAAGCACCCTCGGCGGTGAGCAGTTCTTC. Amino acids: CASSPSTLGGEQFF.

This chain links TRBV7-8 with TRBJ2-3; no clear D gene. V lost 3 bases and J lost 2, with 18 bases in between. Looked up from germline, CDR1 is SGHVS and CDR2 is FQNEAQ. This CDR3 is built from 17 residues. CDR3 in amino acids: CASSLVVGAFTTDTQYF. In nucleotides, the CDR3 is TGTGCCAGCAGCTTGGTCGTTGGAGCGTTTACCACAGATACGCAGTATTTT.

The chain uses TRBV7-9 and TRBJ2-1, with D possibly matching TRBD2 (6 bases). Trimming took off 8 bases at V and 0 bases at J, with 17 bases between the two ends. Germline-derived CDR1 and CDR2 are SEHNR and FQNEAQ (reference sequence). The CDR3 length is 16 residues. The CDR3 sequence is CASSRLALSSYNEQFF. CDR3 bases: TGTGCCAGCTCCCGGCTAGCGCTGAGCTCCTACAATGAGCAGTTCTTC.

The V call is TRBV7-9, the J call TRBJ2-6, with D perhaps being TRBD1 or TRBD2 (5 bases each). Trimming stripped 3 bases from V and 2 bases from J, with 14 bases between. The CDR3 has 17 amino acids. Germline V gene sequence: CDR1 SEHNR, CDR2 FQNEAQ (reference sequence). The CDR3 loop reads CASSFGRGLAGANVLTF. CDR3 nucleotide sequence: TGTGCCAGCAGCTTCGGTCGGGGCTTGGCTGGGGCCAACGTCCTGACTTTC.

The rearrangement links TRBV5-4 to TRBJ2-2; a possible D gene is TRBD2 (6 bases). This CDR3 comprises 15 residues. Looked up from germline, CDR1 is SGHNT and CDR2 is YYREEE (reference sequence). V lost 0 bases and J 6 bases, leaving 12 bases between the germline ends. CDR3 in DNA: TGTGCCAGCAGCTTGGGCGGGATTCGGGCCGGGGAGCTGTTTTTT. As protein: CASSLGGIRAGELFF. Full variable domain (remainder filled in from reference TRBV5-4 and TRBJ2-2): ETGVTQSPTHLIKTRGQQVTLRCSSQSGHNTVSWYQQALGQGPQFIFQYYREEENGRGNFPPRFSGLQFPNYSSELNVNALELDDSALYLCASSLGGIRAGELFFGEGSRLTVL.